This T cell receptor (beta chain) was sequenced in a study of OX40 agonist ivuxolimab in advanced cancers. About the research overall: Head and neck, renal cell, melanoma or hepatocellular carcinoma were the cancers that dose-escalation patients had. Checkpoint inhibitors had been given previously to about 38% of patients.

Worth noting for this clone: Its antigen remains unknown.

From germline, CDR1 is SGHTA and CDR2 FQGNSA. Trimming removed 1 base at V and 1 base at J, with 10 bases between. The CDR3 totals 15 residues. The table came from immunoSEQ multiplex PCR; TCRdb's copy has only in-frame clones and leaves some out. Altogether some 65,000 clones are present, 85% being singletons, with the ten largest covering 3.5% to 4.5%. General study findings and limits: CD8+ T cells (on average) carried more expanded clones than CD4+ T cells.

The specimen was CD4+ or CD8+ T cells sorted from blood, collected in a trial of the OX40 agonist ivuxolimab. This clonotype was obtained from an adult with an advanced solid tumor such as melanoma, head and neck, liver or kidney cancer. V usage is TRBV7-2 and J usage is TRBJ2-5; D call uncertain. The CDR3: CASSLVGDFQETQYF. The CDR3 bases are TGTGCCAGCAGCTTAGTAGGCGACTTCCAAGAGACCCAGTACTTC.